This note documents a single T cell receptor beta chain sequence. Its antigen is as yet unknown. At one boundary the junction diverges from the germline segment, which might be a read error. The CDR3 length is 12 residues. Per germline, CDR1 SNHLY and CDR2 FYNNEI. The data originate from a study of type 1 and type 2 diabetes patients. Turning to the study itself: The cohort mixed type 1 diabetes, type 2 diabetes and nondiabetic donors.

Amplification started from genomic DNA. Multiplex PCR with 30 forward and 13 reverse primers amplified the TCR beta CDR3. TCRdb itself ran the multiplex PCR reads through MiXCR, one entry per CDR3 protein. This sample carries around 300,000 distinct CDR3 sequences, 40% to 50% of them seen once, and the ten largest clones take roughly an eighth. General study results and limits: Highly-expanded CD4+ clones were few in type 2 diabetes, median one, roughly 4% of reads. Some expanded clones seen only in T1D might occur in additional T2D or control samples.

This sequence was found in a man between 18 and 35 years old with type 2 diabetes. Sequencing was carried out using peripheral blood mononuclear cells (PBMCs). This sequence joins TRBV2 and TRBJ2-5, with D possibly being TRBD2 (6 bases). The CDR3 region has the DNA TGTGCCAGCCGGCGGGGATACGAGACCCAGTACTTT. Amino acids: CASRRGYETQYF.